Below, one TCR beta chain is given with its context. Its antigen specificity is not known. Within one base of it there is no much larger clone, and no base qualities were kept. Libraries came from the immunoSEQ multiplex PCR assay. TCR beta CDR3 sequencing was performed on DNA from the cultured, isolated CD4+ T cells. On the authors' methods: The analysis removed non-productive TCR sequences, trimmed reads to the CDR3 region, and retained only CDR3s that were 7 or more amino acids long. The MANAFEST web app was used to pick out antigen-specific clonotypes by comparing their expansion in peptide wells with that in reference cultures. To be called positive, a clone needed expansion at FDR<0.05 compared with the reference and with all other wells, an odds ratio greater than 5, and a frequency greater than 0.1% in two replicate wells. Clonotypes significantly expanded in SARS-CoV-2 spike wells and in at least one common cold coronavirus spike condition were defined as cross-reactive. Levenshtein distance calculated with the stringdist R package was used to assess CDR3 similarity, and unrooted trees were constructed with ape in R 3.6.1. TCRdb's version of the immuneACCESS table is confined to in-frame rearrangements and falls short of the full clone set. An unresolved V gene accounts for under half of the shortfall where checked; the remainder is of unknown origin. V and J calls plus clone size are reproduced from that table; the DNA served to infer D and trimming. Within this sample are tens of thousands of clones, with roughly 74% of them counted one time only. The biggest ten clones account for 2.5% to 3.5% of the sample.

The record originates from a study of vaccination effects on CD4 cells after COVID-19 (dated by TCRdb to the early 2020s). Regarding the study in general: Participants received two doses of either the BNT162b2 or the mRNA-1273 mRNA SARS-CoV-2 vaccine. SARS-CoV-2 spike-specific CD4+ TCR repertoires from before and after mRNA vaccination were compared in COVID-19 convalescent patients and in infection-naive vaccine recipients. The full study included 9 to 10 COVID-19 convalescent patients and several SARS-CoV-2-naive healthy vaccine recipients. The Oncomine TCR Beta short-read assay on an Illumina iSeq 100 was used to sequence cultures from other donors in the study.

The ViraFEST assay stimulated PBMC with viral peptide pools and then used TCR sequencing to identify antigen-specific CD4+ T cell clonotypes by expansion. After less than 13 days of culture, CD4+ T cells were isolated with the EasySep CD4+ T cell isolation kit. None of the healthy vaccine recipients had a prior SARS-CoV-2 infection, which was confirmed by nucleocapsid antibody tests that came back negative both before and after vaccination. Each well held 1.5 million to 2.5 million PBMC cultured in IMDM containing around 5% human AB serum, about 10 IU/ml IL-2 and gentamicin, along with roughly 10 ug/ml peptides. On days 3 and 7, half of the culture medium was replaced with fresh IL-2-containing medium. Unless noted otherwise, every peptide stimulation condition was cultured in triplicate wells. Using Ficoll-Paque Plus gradient centrifugation, PBMC were separated from whole blood and then either used fresh or cryopreserved at -140C. The spike proteins of SARS-CoV-2 and of the common cold coronaviruses HCoV-NL63, HCoV-OC43 and HCoV-229E were spanned by overlapping peptide pools. The QIAamp micro DNA kit was used to extract genomic DNA from the cultured CD4+ T cells.

Study-level results and caveats: Among healthy vaccine recipients, nearly all vaccine-induced clones were SARS-CoV-2 mono-reactive, and just 1 of 255 was cross-reactive with common cold coronaviruses. Marked clonal contraction was observed in both infection-induced and vaccine-induced clones at late post-vaccination timepoints, consistent with waning T cell responses. The study was limited by a small number of convalescent patients, and early post-infection timepoints were lacking.

CDR1 and CDR2 (SGHNT, YENEEA) derive from the germline V gene. From V the trimming removes 5 bases and from J it removes 8 bases, while the gene matches leave 12 bases of the junction unaccounted for. The CDR3, cysteine through phenylalanine, is 15 amino acids long. Left in the record is the CDR3 DNA by itself, 45 bases read in frame from the first base. This specimen was CD4+ T cells from PBMCs cultured with HCoV-NL63 spike peptides, taken before COVID-19 vaccination. This sample's cell subset or site label indicates: HCoV-NL63 spike overlapping peptide pool stimulation. The sequence came from a human donor who received a COVID-19 vaccine. The sequence links TRBV11-3 to TRBJ1-1; 9 bases in between match TRBD1. This receptor has the CDR3 CASSLSVSGQGEAFF. At the DNA level, the sequence is TGTGCCAGCAGCCTATCAGTTTCCGGACAGGGGGAAGCTTTCTTT.